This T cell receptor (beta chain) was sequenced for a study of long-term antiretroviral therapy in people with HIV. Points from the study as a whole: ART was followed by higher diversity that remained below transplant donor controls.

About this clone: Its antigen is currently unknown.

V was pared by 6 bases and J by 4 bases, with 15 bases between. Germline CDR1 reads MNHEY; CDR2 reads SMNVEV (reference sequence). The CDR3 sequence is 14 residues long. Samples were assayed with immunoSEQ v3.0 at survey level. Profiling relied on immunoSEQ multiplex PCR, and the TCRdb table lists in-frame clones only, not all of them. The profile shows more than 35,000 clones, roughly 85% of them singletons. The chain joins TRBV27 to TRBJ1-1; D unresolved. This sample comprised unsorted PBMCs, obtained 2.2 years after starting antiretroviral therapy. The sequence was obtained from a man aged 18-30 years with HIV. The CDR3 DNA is TGTGCCAGCAGCGTTAGGGTACTAGGCACTGAAGCTTTCTTT. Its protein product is CASSVRVLGTEAFF.